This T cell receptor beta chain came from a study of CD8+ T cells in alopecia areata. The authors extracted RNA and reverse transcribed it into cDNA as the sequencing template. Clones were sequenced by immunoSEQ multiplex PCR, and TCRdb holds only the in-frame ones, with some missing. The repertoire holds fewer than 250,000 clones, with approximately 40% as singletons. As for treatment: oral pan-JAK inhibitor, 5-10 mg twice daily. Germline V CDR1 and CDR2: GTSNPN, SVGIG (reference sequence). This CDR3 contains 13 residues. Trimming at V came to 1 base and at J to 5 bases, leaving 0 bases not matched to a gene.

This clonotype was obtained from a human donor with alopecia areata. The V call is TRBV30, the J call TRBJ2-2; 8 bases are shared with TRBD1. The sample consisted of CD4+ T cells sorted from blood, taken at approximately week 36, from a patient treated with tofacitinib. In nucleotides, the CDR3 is TGTGCCTGGAGTGGGGACAGGACCGGGGAGCTGTTTTTT. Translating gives CAWSGDRTGELFF.